This is a list of T cell receptor beta chains from one sample in a study of CD8+CD57+ T cells in acquired aplastic anemia. TCRdb analysed the reads with MiXCR anew, one entry per CDR3 protein. The sample includes around 250,000 distinct CDR3 sequences, 50% to 70% of them seen just once. The sequencing input was sorted CD4+, CD8+, or CD8+CD57+ T cells (not recorded which) from PBMCs. All receptors come from a human donor with severe aplastic anemia or a healthy control (not recorded which). Each CDR3 is given with its conserved first and last residue. Each record gives: clone size, V gene, J gene, D gene, CDR3 DNA, CDR3 protein. D genes are given only for firm matches. Expanded clones are given a class, and other clones once, few, many or no size at all.

clone_size: .; v_call: TRBV5-1; j_call: TRBJ1-1; d_call: TRBD1; cdr3_nt: TGCGCCATCAAGCCTCTGGGGACAGCAAACACTGAAGCTTTCTTT; cdr3_aa: CAIKPLGTANTEAFF
clone_size: many; v_call: TRBV12-3/TRBV12-4; j_call: TRBJ1-3; d_call: TRBD1; cdr3_nt: TGTGCCAGCAGTTTGATGGCAGGGGGCTCTGGAAACACCATATATTTT; cdr3_aa: CASSLMAGGSGNTIYF
clone_size: many; v_call: TRBV3-1; j_call: TRBJ1-2; d_call: .; cdr3_nt: TGTGCCAGCAGCCAAGGTGACAGAGACACCTATGGCTACACCTTC; cdr3_aa: CASSQGDRDTYGYTF
clone_size: .; v_call: TRBV7-2; j_call: TRBJ2-3; d_call: .; cdr3_nt: TGTGCCAGCAGCTTTTCAGGGGCAGATACGCAGTGTTTT; cdr3_aa: CASSFSGADTQCF
clone_size: .; v_call: TRBV19; j_call: TRBJ1-5; d_call: TRBD1; cdr3_nt: TGTGCCAGTAGTGCGACAGGGTTCTCGGGTCAGCCCCAGCATTTT; cdr3_aa: CASSATGFSGQPQHF
clone_size: many; v_call: TRBV5-1; j_call: TRBJ2-7; d_call: .; cdr3_nt: TGCGCCAGCAGGACGGACAGCTACGAGCAGTACTTC; cdr3_aa: CASRTDSYEQYF
clone_size: .; v_call: TRBV5-1; j_call: TRBJ1-5; d_call: .; cdr3_nt: TGCGCCAGCAGCTTGGGTCGGAATGAGCAGCCCCAGCATTTT; cdr3_aa: CASSLGRNEQPQHF
clone_size: many; v_call: TRBV13; j_call: TRBJ1-6; d_call: .; cdr3_nt: TGTGCCAGCAGCTTCGGGGGAAGGGATCACCTCCACTTT; cdr3_aa: CASSFGGRDHLHF
clone_size: .; v_call: TRBV7-3; j_call: TRBJ2-2; d_call: .; cdr3_nt: TGTGCCAGCAGCTTAGCGGGAATGTCGAACACCGGGGAGCTGTTTTTT; cdr3_aa: CASSLAGMSNTGELFF
clone_size: many; v_call: TRBV13; j_call: TRBJ2-1; d_call: TRBD2; cdr3_nt: TGTGCCAGCAGCCGACCTAGCGGGGGCCTCCACAATGAGCAGTTCTTC; cdr3_aa: CASSRPSGGLHNEQFF
clone_size: .; v_call: TRBV29-1; j_call: TRBJ2-7; d_call: TRBD1; cdr3_nt: TGCAGAGGGACAGGGGGGTATTCCTACGAGCAGTACTTC; cdr3_aa: CRGTGGYSYEQYF
clone_size: .; v_call: TRBV2; j_call: TRBJ1-4; d_call: .; cdr3_nt: TGTGCCAGCAGTTCCGGGACCGTAGAGGAAAAACTGTTTTTT; cdr3_aa: CASSSGTVEEKLFF
clone_size: .; v_call: TRBV11-2; j_call: TRBJ2-3; d_call: TRBD1; cdr3_nt: TGTGCCAGCAGCTTGAGACAGGGAACTAGCACAGATACGCAGTATTTT; cdr3_aa: CASSLRQGTSTDTQYF
clone_size: many; v_call: TRBV6-5; j_call: TRBJ1-4; d_call: .; cdr3_nt: TGTGCCAGCAGTTACTCGGGAGGTACTCTTAATGAAAAACTGTTTTTT; cdr3_aa: CASSYSGGTLNEKLFF
clone_size: once; v_call: TRBV19; j_call: TRBJ1-1; d_call: .; cdr3_nt: TGTGCCAGTAGTCCAGAGGACAGTTGGGGCACTGAAGCTTTCTTT; cdr3_aa: CASSPEDSWGTEAFF
clone_size: .; v_call: TRBV29-1; j_call: TRBJ2-3; d_call: TRBD2; cdr3_nt: TGCAGCGTTGAAGTCGAGGGCGGGAGAACAGATACGCAGTATTTT; cdr3_aa: CSVEVEGGRTDTQYF
clone_size: few; v_call: TRBV10-3; j_call: TRBJ2-1; d_call: TRBD2; cdr3_nt: TGTGCCAGCAGTGAGTCGACTAGCGGGGGGGCCGGCTCCTACAATGAGCAGTTCTTC; cdr3_aa: CASSESTSGGAGSYNEQFF
clone_size: .; v_call: TRBV12-3/TRBV12-4; j_call: TRBJ1-3; d_call: .; cdr3_nt: TGTGCCAGCAGTTTTGAGGCAGCCTACACCATATATTTT; cdr3_aa: CASSFEAAYTIYF
clone_size: .; v_call: TRBV5-1; j_call: TRBJ1-1; d_call: .; cdr3_nt: TGCGCCAGCAGCTCGGTAGTCCTAACTGAAGCTTTCTTT; cdr3_aa: CASSSVVLTEAFF
clone_size: few; v_call: TRBV7-3; j_call: TRBJ1-3; d_call: TRBD1; cdr3_nt: TGTGCCAGCAGCTTAGGGACAGGGGGAAACACCATATATTTT; cdr3_aa: CASSLGTGGNTIYF
clone_size: .; v_call: TRBV7-2; j_call: TRBJ2-7; d_call: TRBD2; cdr3_nt: TGTGCCAGCAGCCGCGGGTCTAGCGGGTCCAGCTCCTACGAGCAGTACTTC; cdr3_aa: CASSRGSSGSSSYEQYF
clone_size: .; v_call: TRBV15; j_call: TRBJ2-2; d_call: .; cdr3_nt: TGTGCCACCAGCAGAGCCACCGGGGAGCTGTTTTTT; cdr3_aa: CATSRATGELFF
clone_size: many; v_call: TRBV19; j_call: TRBJ2-7; d_call: TRBD1; cdr3_nt: TGTGCCAGTAGTTTAACGTCCGGGACAGGGAACGAGCAGTACTTC; cdr3_aa: CASSLTSGTGNEQYF
clone_size: few; v_call: TRBV29-1; j_call: TRBJ1-5; d_call: .; cdr3_nt: TGCAGCGTTGTAGGCCAGGGAGACCAGCCCCAGCATTTT; cdr3_aa: CSVVGQGDQPQHF